This T cell receptor (beta chain) was sequenced during a study of T cell responses to AZD1222 COVID-19 vaccine. The wider study: Recipients boosted at about 4 weeks or about 12 weeks are pooled.

The method was immunoSEQ multiplex PCR; TCRdb's version includes in-frame clones alone and lacks a portion of them. The sample includes 150,000 or so clones, 92% seen only once; the top ten take approximately 4.7%. CDR3 length: 14 residues. Germline V gives CDR1 SGHNT, CDR2 YENEEA. Trimming shortened V by 0 bases and J by 5 bases, and 7 bases separated the two germline ends. Turning to this clone: What it recognizes is unknown.

Study-wide results and limits: Most donors were white British and more were female, and clonal diversity was possibly underestimated. Spike regions recognized by vaccine-associated CD4 TCRs spanned the protein, led by 160-218 and 743-854. Only a handful of AZD1222 recipients were seropositive at baseline.

The chain uses TRBV11-3 and TRBJ2-2; D tentatively reads TRBD1 or TRBD2 (5 bases each). Sequencing was performed on peripheral blood, taken on day 0 of AZD1222 vaccination. The origin of this receptor is an adult in good health. The CDR3 sequence is CASSLDWGTGELFF. The CDR3 coding sequence is TGTGCCAGCAGCTTAGATTGGGGGACCGGGGAGCTGTTTTTT.